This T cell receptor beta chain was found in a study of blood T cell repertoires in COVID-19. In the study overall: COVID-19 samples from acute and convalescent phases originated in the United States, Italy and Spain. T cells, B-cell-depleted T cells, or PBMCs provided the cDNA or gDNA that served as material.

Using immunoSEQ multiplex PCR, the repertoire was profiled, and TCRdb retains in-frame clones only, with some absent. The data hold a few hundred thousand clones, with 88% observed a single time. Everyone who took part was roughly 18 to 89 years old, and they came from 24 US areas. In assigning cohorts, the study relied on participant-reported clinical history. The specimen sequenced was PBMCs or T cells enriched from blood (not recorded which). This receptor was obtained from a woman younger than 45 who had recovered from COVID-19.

This CDR3 is CASSATGGRPYGYTF. The CDR3, as DNA: TGTGCCAGCAGCGCTACAGGGGGAAGACCGTATGGCTACACCTTC. The chain uses TRBV7-3 and TRBJ1-2; 8 bases are shared with TRBD1. The CDR3 spans 15 residues. The ends lost 5 bases at V and 5 bases at J; junction bases unmatched: 10. Germline CDR1 and CDR2: SGHTA and FQGTGA. Full variable domain (remainder filled in from reference TRBV7-3 and TRBJ1-2): GAGVSQTPSNKVTEKGKYVELRCDPISGHTALYWYRQSLGQGPEFLIYFQGTGAADDSGLPNDRFFAVRPEGSVSTLKIQRTERGDSAVYLCASSATGGRPYGYTFGSGTRLTVV.